This TCR beta chain was recorded in a study of patients and donors after allogeneic stem cell transplantation. The CDR3 extends over 14 amino acids. Trimming took off 4 bases at V and 7 bases at J, with 14 bases between the two ends. Per germline, CDR1 MNHEY and CDR2 SVGAGI. TCRdb fed the RT-PCR reads into MiXCR, producing one record per CDR3 protein. The table has about 200,000 distinct CDR3 sequences, roughly two fifths seen once. Sequencing was done on a sample of blood, either unsorted or a sorted T cell fraction (not recorded which). This receptor was obtained from a human donor who was either an allogeneic HSCT recipient or a stem cell or donor lymphocyte infusion donor (not recorded which). It is not recorded whose cells these are; they may come from a transplant donor. The rearrangement joins TRBV6-5 to TRBJ1-5; D is unresolved. As DNA, the CDR3 is TGTGCCAGCAGTTCCCGGGCCGCGGGGCAGCCCCAGCATTTT. This sequence encodes CASSSRAAGQPQHF.